The 28 T cell receptor beta chains in this list originate from one sample, sequenced in a study of T cells in Graves' hyperthyroidism and ophthalmopathy. TCR beta CDR3 regions were amplified from RNA. Using the HTBI primer set, a first-round RT-PCR was run on the TCR CDR3. TCRdb used MiXCR to reprocess the multiplex PCR reads, holding one entry per CDR3 protein. This sample has 27,000 or so distinct CDR3 sequences, with under 55% found just once. Sequencing was performed on blood. These receptors were obtained from a woman in her twenties or thirties with Graves' hyperthyroidism.

CDR3 DNA: TGTGCCAGCAGTTTGGACAGTTCCACAGATACGCAGTATTTT. Residues: CASSLDSSTDTQYF. This chain uses TRBV12-3 or TRBV12-4 with TRBJ2-3, with a possible D match to TRBD1 (6 bases). V was cut by 3 bases and J by 2 bases, with 9 bases left in between. The CDR3 runs 14 residues.

This clonotype was picked up many times. The CDR3 nucleotides read TGTGCCAGCAGCTTAGCGACGATCGCCTACGAGCAGTACTTC. It is translated as CASSLATIAYEQYF. The V call is TRBV11-2, the J call TRBJ2-7; D remains unclear. V was shortened by 1 base and J by 2 bases, with 9 bases between the two germline ends. Germline CDR1 is SGHAT and CDR2 is FQNNGV. This CDR3 comprises 14 residues.

This clonotype was picked up a small number of times. The V and J genes are TRBV7-6 and TRBJ2-5; the D gene could be TRBD1 or TRBD2 (5 bases each). The CDR3 has 15 residues. Trimming took off 5 bases at V and 0 bases at J, with 13 bases between the two ends. The germline V gene has CDR1 SGHVS and CDR2 FNYEAQ. The CDR3 DNA follows: TGTGCCAGCAGCCCGCGGGCAGGGTACCAAGAGACCCAGTACTTC. Its protein is CASSPRAGYQETQYF.

This chain uses TRBV19 with TRBJ2-7; either TRBD1 or TRBD2 may fit D (5 bases each). Germline V CDR1 and CDR2: LNHDA, SQIVND (reference sequence). The CDR3 consists of 14 residues. Trimming cost V 5 bases and J 2 bases, with 13 bases left between them. This CDR3 reads CASSFPGRPYEQYF. CDR3 nucleotide sequence: TGTGCCAGTAGTTTCCCGGGACGACCCTACGAGCAGTACTTC.

This clonotype was counted many times. The genes are TRBV28 and TRBJ1-1; the D is unclear. The ends were cut back, 3 bases at V and 3 bases at J, with 11 bases in the middle. The CDR3 covers 14 residues. Germline values: CDR1 MDHEN, CDR2 SYDVKM. CDR3: CASSLGRPYTEAFF. For the CDR3, the DNA is TGTGCCAGCAGTTTGGGTAGGCCTTACACTGAAGCTTTCTTT.

This clonotype was counted at least ten times. The rearrangement joins TRBV6-1 to TRBJ1-5; no clear D gene. Trimming removed 3 bases at V and 6 bases at J, with 9 bases between. Germline V lookup: CDR1 MNHNS, CDR2 SASEGT. The CDR3 runs 13 residues. The CDR3 here is CASSEAGFQPQHF. CDR3 bases: TGTGCCAGCAGTGAGGCGGGATTTCAGCCCCAGCATTTT.

This clonotype rates as medium-sized. The chain recombines TRBV20-1 with TRBJ2-7, with TRBD2 as a possible D gene (6 bases). The CDR3 is 14 amino acids. The germline CDR1 and CDR2 sequences are DFQATT and SNEGSKA (reference sequence). The ends were cut back, 8 bases at V and 0 bases at J, with 17 bases in the middle. The CDR3, as DNA: TGCAGTCCAAAATCGGGAGCGAACTCCTACGAGCAGTACTTC. It codes for CSPKSGANSYEQYF.

The V and J genes are TRBV10-3 and TRBJ2-7; TRBD2 agrees at 8 bases. The V segment lost 6 bases and the J segment 6 bases; nucleotides outside the gene matches: 10. CDR3 length: 14 residues. Looked up from germline, CDR1 is ENHRY and CDR2 is SYGVKD. The CDR3 sequence: CAIRPAGDAGEQYF. CDR3 nucleotide sequence: TGTGCCATCAGGCCAGCGGGAGACGCGGGCGAGCAGTACTTC.

The sample holds a few counts of this clonotype. V and J are TRBV7-6 and TRBJ2-7; 9 nucleotides match TRBD1. CDR1 and CDR2 from the germline V gene are SGHVS and FNYEAQ. After removal of 5 bases from V and 7 bases from J, the junction contained 15 bases not matched to a gene. CDR3 size: 16 residues. CDR3 sequence (DNA): TGTGCCAGCAGCCTGTACCAGCCGGGACAGGGAGGTGAGCAGTACTTC. Protein product: CASSLYQPGQGGEQYF. Complete variable domain (other parts from reference TRBV7-6 and TRBJ2-7): GAGVSQSPRYKVTKRGQDVALRCDPISGHVSLYWYRQALGQGPEFLTYFNYEAQQDKSGLPNDRFSAERPEGSISTLTIQRTEQRDSAMYRCASSLYQPGQGGEQYFGPGTRLTVT.

This chain joins TRBV9 and TRBJ2-7; D ambiguous. Trimming removed 4 bases from V and 12 bases from J, with 11 bases in between. CDR1 is SGDLS and CDR2 is YYNGEE in the germline V gene. The CDR3 runs 10 residues. For the CDR3, the DNA is TGTGCCAGCAGCATCCGGCCAAGGTACTTC. This sequence encodes CASSIRPRYF.

Remarks on this clonotype: An end of the junction does not agree with germline; a read error may underlie this. The CDR3 region is CASNGLAGDNERFF. Here the CDR3 DNA reads TGCGCCAGCAATGGACTAGCGGGGGACAATGAGCGGTTCTTC. This chain joins TRBV5-1 and TRBJ2-1, with TRBD2 identical over 13 bases. The CDR3 length is 14 residues. Per the germline V gene, CDR1 is SGHRS and CDR2 is YFSETQ.

CDR3: CASSLAGGDTQYF. CDR3 coding DNA: TGTGCCAGCAGTTTAGCGGGGGGAGACACCCAGTACTTC. V is TRBV12-3 or TRBV12-4 and J is TRBJ2-5, with a weak D call TRBD2 (6 bases). Between the trimmed V and J ends, which lost 0 bases and 8 bases, there was a span of 10 bases. The CDR3 extends over 13 amino acids.

The V call is TRBV5-4, the J call TRBJ2-5; D ambiguous. V lost 3 bases to trimming and J lost 7 bases, with 16 bases between them. This CDR3 is 14 amino acids long. CDR1 and CDR2 (germline): SGHNT, YYREEE (reference sequence). CDR3 loop: CASSYRDPKGTQYF. The CDR3 nucleotides are TGTGCCAGCAGCTATCGCGACCCCAAAGGGACCCAGTACTTC.

By share, this clonotype counts as medium-sized (0.01 to 0.1%). The rearrangement links TRBV2 to TRBJ2-3; TRBD2 is a possible D gene (5 bases). V was trimmed by 6 bases and J by 3 bases, leaving 19 bases between them. The CDR3 is 16 residues long. CDR1 and CDR2 from the germline V gene are SNHLY and FYNNEI. CDR3 sequence: CASSADGVWVTDTQYF. The CDR3 DNA sequence: TGTGCCAGCAGCGCCGACGGGGTTTGGGTAACAGATACGCAGTATTTT.

This clonotype ranks as medium-sized. The V and J genes are TRBV2 and TRBJ2-7, with D uncertain. The CDR3 length is 12 residues. Deletions cut 4 bases from V and 2 bases from J, with 6 bases between. Germline V gene lookup returns CDR1 SNHLY and CDR2 FYNNEI. The CDR3 DNA reads as TGTGCCAGCAGTGGGGCTACCTACGAGCAGTACTTC. Protein: CASSGATYEQYF.

The chain combines TRBV24-1 with TRBJ1-2; D is unclear. Germline CDR1 reads KGHDR; CDR2 reads SFDVKD. V was clipped by 1 base and J by 5 bases, with 10 bases between them. The length of the CDR3 is 14 residues. This CDR3 is CATSDLRSGYGYTF. DNA of the CDR3: TGTGCCACCAGTGATTTACGCAGCGGATATGGCTACACCTTC.

This clonotype came up many times. The rearrangement joins TRBV6-5 to TRBJ2-1; 7 bases match TRBD2. CDR1 is MNHEY, CDR2 SVGAGI, per germline. Germline trimming cut 2 bases from V and 10 bases from J; bases unmatched to any gene: 5. This CDR3 comprises 13 residues. CDR3 sequence (DNA): TGTGCCAGCAGTTACCCTCGGGGGGAGGAGCAGTTCTTC. Protein: CASSYPRGEEQFF.

CDR3 residues: CASSPGTGDYYEQYF. The CDR3 bases are TGTGCCAGCAGCCCAGGGACAGGGGACTACTACGAGCAGTACTTC. The chain joins TRBV7-8 to TRBJ2-7, with TRBD1 matching over 10 bases. The CDR3 loop spans 15 amino acids. Germline CDR1 is SGHVS and CDR2 is FQNEAQ. With 5 bases clipped from V and 3 bases from J, the junction kept 7 bases outside the gene matches.

This clonotype was seen ten or more times. This sequence joins TRBV12-3 or TRBV12-4 and TRBJ2-1, with D tentatively TRBD2 (6 bases). The CDR3 has 14 amino acids. The ends were cut back, 1 base at V and 7 bases at J, with 11 bases in the middle. The CDR3 coding sequence is TGTGCCAGCAGTTTAGATAGGAGCGGGAATGAGCAGTTCTTC. Its protein product is CASSLDRSGNEQFF.

The gene calls are TRBV29-1 and TRBJ2-5; 9 bases are shared with TRBD1. The J segment lost 4 bases and the V segment lost 6 bases, leaving 3 bases of the junction unmatched. The CDR3 contains 12 residues. CDR1 and CDR2 from the germline V gene are SQVTM and ANQGSEA. The CDR3 loop is CSVETGGETQYF. In DNA form, the CDR3 reads TGCAGCGTAGAGACAGGGGGAGAGACCCAGTACTTC.

This clonotype showed up just once. Here the CDR3 omits its conserved ending phenylalanine or tryptophan, so a read error is the likely source. The chain has TRBV5-1 and TRBJ2-5; TRBD2 is a possible D gene (7 bases). The germline V gene has CDR1 SGHRS and CDR2 YFSETQ. CDR3 length: 14 amino acids. The CDR3 nucleotides are TGCGCCAGCAGCCTTAGGGGGGGCCAAGAGGCCCAGTACTGC. Translation gives CASSLRGGQEAQYC.

This clonotype was counted at least ten times. The chain recombines TRBV3-1 with TRBJ2-3; D is ambiguous. The CDR3 is made up of 14 amino acids. The V end lost 0 bases, the J end lost 5 bases, and 9 bases lay between the germline ends. The germline CDR1 and CDR2 sequences are LGHDT and YNNKEL (reference sequence). CDR3: CASSQDPQGDTQYF. In DNA, the CDR3 is TGTGCCAGCAGCCAAGATCCACAAGGAGATACGCAGTATTTT.

The table lists this clonotype with a few counts. V and J are TRBV9 and TRBJ1-1; D is unresolved. The V end was cut by 0 bases, the J end by 8 bases, with 8 bases between. Germline V CDR1 and CDR2: SGDLS, YYNGEE. CDR3 length equals 12 residues. The CDR3: CASSVGLGEAFF. CDR3 sequence (DNA): TGTGCCAGCAGCGTAGGTCTAGGGGAAGCTTTCTTT. Full variable domain (outside the CDR3, taken from reference TRBV9 and TRBJ1-1): DSGVTQTPKHLITATGQRVTLRCSPRSGDLSVYWYQQSLDQGLQFLIQYYNGEERAKGNILERFSAQQFPDLHSELNLSSLELGDSALYFCASSVGLGEAFFGQGTRLTVV.

With respect to this clonotype: In this CDR3 the conserved last residue, phenylalanine or tryptophan, is missing, so a read error is likely. Because the CDR3's place on the DNA is in doubt, the DNA is left out and the CDR3 is given as listed by TCRdb. This chain links TRBV5-6 with TRBJ2-1; the table gives TRBD2 as D, unverified against the DNA. CDR1 and CDR2 from the germline V gene are SGHDT and YYEEEE. Both ends counted, the CDR3 spans 16 residues. The CDR3 protein is CASSPTTSGRGNERFV.

This chain links TRBV7-2 with TRBJ2-5; tentatively, D is TRBD2 (5 bases). The CDR3 runs to 16 residues. Germline CDR1 is SGHTA and CDR2 is FQGNSA. V lost 1 base, J lost 5 bases, and 17 bases lay in between. CDR3 sequence (DNA): TGTGCCAGCAGCTTAGTCGGTCGAGTGAGGGTGGAGACCCAGTACTTC. It is translated as CASSLVGRVRVETQYF.

This clonotype occurred many times. V and J are TRBV20-1 and TRBJ1-1, with D unresolved. V was clipped by 6 bases and J by 0 bases, with 14 bases between them. Per the germline V gene, CDR1 is DFQATT and CDR2 is SNEGSKA (reference sequence). The CDR3 totals 14 residues. The CDR3 bases are TGCAGTGCCAAAAAGGGCGGGATGAACACTGAAGCTTTCTTT. It translates to CSAKKGGMNTEAFF.

V and J are TRBV7-3 and TRBJ2-5; TRBD2 agrees at 10 bases. The CDR3 totals 14 residues. Germline assignment: CDR1 SGHTA and CDR2 FQGTGA. J was trimmed by 4 bases and V by 5 bases; bases with no gene match: 4. The CDR3 nucleotides are TGTGCCAGCAGCCCTACTAGCGGGGTAGAGACCCAGTACTTC. Residues: CASSPTSGVETQYF.

The chain has TRBV10-3 and TRBJ2-5; maybe TRBD2 (6 bases). CDR1 and CDR2 from the germline V gene are ENHRY and SYGVKD. V dropped 7 bases and J dropped 1 base, with 10 bases sitting between them. The CDR3 spans 13 residues. The CDR3 spells CAITGDSQETQYF. DNA for the CDR3: TGTGCCATCACCGGGGACTCCCAAGAGACCCAGTACTTC.